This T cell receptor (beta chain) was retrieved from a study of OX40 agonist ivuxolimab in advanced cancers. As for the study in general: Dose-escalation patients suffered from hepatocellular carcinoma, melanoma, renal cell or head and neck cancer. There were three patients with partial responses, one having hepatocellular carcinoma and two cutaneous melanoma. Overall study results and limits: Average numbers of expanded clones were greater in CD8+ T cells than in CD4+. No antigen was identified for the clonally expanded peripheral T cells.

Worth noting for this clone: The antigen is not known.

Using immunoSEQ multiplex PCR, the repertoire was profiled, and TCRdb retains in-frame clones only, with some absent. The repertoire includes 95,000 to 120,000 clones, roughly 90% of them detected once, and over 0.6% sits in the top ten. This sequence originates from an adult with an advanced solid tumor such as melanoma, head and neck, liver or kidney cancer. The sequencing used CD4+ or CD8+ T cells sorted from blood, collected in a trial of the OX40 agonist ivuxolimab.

DNA for the CDR3: TGTGCCAGTAGTATAGTCGGGTCCTACGAGCAGTACTTC. It yields the protein CASSIVGSYEQYF. The chain joins TRBV19 to TRBJ2-7; D is uncertain. CDR3 length equals 13 residues. Germline V CDR1 and CDR2: LNHDA, SQIVND (reference sequence). The germline V and J ends were trimmed by 1 base and 1 base, with 5 bases remaining between them.